The sequence of this T cell receptor beta chain was determined in a study of T cell changes during pregnancy in multiple sclerosis. TCRdb's table, derived via immunoSEQ multiplex PCR, lists solely in-frame clones and lacks some. The sample consists of about 31,000 clones, about nine tenths of them appearing once. This TCR came from a female donor with multiple sclerosis, enrolled in a pregnancy study. Specimen: CD8+ T cells from peripheral blood mononuclear cells, collected in the second trimester of pregnancy.

CDR3 sequence reads: CASSPSWRGSSYEQYF. Here the CDR3 DNA reads TGTGCCAGTAGTCCCTCTTGGCGGGGGAGTTCCTACGAGCAGTACTTC. The chain combines TRBV19 with TRBJ2-7; 7 bases map to TRBD2. CDR3 size: 16 residues. The germline gives CDR1 LNHDA, CDR2 SQIVND (reference sequence). J gave up 1 base and V 5 bases, and 11 bases lay outside the gene matches.